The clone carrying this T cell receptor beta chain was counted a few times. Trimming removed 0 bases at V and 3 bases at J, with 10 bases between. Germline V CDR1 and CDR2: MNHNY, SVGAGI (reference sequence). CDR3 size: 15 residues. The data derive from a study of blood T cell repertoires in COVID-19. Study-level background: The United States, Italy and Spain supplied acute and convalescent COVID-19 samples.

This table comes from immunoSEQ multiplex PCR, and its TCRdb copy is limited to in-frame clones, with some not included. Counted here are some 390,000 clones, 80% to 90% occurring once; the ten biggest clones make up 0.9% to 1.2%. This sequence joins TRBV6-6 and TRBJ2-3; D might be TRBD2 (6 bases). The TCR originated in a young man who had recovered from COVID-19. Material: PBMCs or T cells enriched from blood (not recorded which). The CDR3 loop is CASSYSSGRTDTQYF. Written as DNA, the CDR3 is TGTGCCAGCAGTTACTCCTCGGGGAGGACAGATACGCAGTATTTT.